A selection of T cell receptor beta chains follows, all from one sample in a study of T-cell memory formation after mild COVID-19. Each CDR3 protein gets one entry after TCRdb re-called the 5' RACE reads with MiXCR. The sample has about 100,000 distinct CDR3 sequences; 15% to 20% are singletons. The material sequenced was PBMCs or a T cell subset sorted from them (not recorded which). The receptors were gathered from a young man who had mild COVID-19 (a few samples of this study predate the infection). Cell type and time point are not known. Both conserved end residues are part of each CDR3. A D gene is named only where the DNA matches it firmly. Not every row has a clone size; where given, it reads once, few, many or a size class.

D	V	J	size	CDR3	DNA
TRBD1	TRBV5-1	TRBJ1-1	NA	CASGSSQGQLEAFF	TGCGCCAGCGGATCCTCCCAGGGACAGCTCGAAGCTTTCTTT
NA	TRBV5-1	TRBJ2-1	NA	CASSLGAGGAHNEQFF	TGCGCCAGCAGCTTGGGGGCTGGCGGGGCACACAATGAGCAGTTCTTC
NA	TRBV27	TRBJ2-3	few	CASGHASTDTQYF	TGTGCCAGCGGTCATGCGAGCACAGATACGCAGTATTTT
TRBD2	TRBV5-5	TRBJ2-1	NA	CASSLNLDSGYNEQFF	TGTGCCAGCAGCTTGAATTTGGATAGCGGGTACAATGAGCAGTTCTTC
NA	TRBV18	TRBJ2-1	few	CASSPDRGSANEQFF	TGTGCCAGCTCACCAGACAGAGGATCGGCCAATGAGCAGTTCTTC
NA	TRBV4-3	TRBJ1-6	NA	CASSVRDYNSPLHF	TGCGCCAGCAGCGTCCGGGACTATAATTCACCCCTCCACTTT
TRBD2	TRBV20-1	TRBJ2-7	NA	CSARETSGNSYEQYF	TGCAGTGCTAGAGAGACTAGCGGCAACTCCTACGAGCAGTACTTC
NA	TRBV6-2/TRBV6-3	TRBJ2-5	NA	CASRDRTGLKTQYF	TGTGCCAGCAGAGACCGAACGGGACTGAAAACCCAGTACTTC
NA	TRBV9	TRBJ1-6	many	CASSVAATRYNSPLHF	TGTGCCAGCAGCGTAGCGGCCACCCGATATAATTCACCCCTCCACTTT
NA	TRBV12-3/TRBV12-4	TRBJ1-5	NA	CASSFGPDQPQHF	TGTGCCAGCAGTTTCGGTCCCGATCAGCCCCAGCATTTT
NA	TRBV4-3	TRBJ1-1	few	CASSRGSPMNTEAFF	TGCGCCAGCAGCCGGGGTTCACCTATGAACACTGAAGCTTTCTTT
TRBD1	TRBV5-1	TRBJ2-5	NA	CASSRMTGAQETQYF	TGCGCCAGCAGCAGGATGACAGGGGCACAAGAGACCCAGTACTTC
NA	TRBV18	TRBJ2-4	NA	CASSAGLIGIQYF	TGTGCCAGCTCCGCCGGACTTATAGGCATTCAGTACTTC
NA	TRBV6-2/TRBV6-3	TRBJ1-2	NA	CASTSPAAEFLYGYTF	TGTGCCAGCACCTCACCGGCGGCGGAATTTCTCTATGGCTACACCTTC
TRBD1	TRBV7-2	TRBJ2-5	few	CASSRDRGLFRETQYF	TGTGCCAGCAGTCGAGACAGGGGCCTCTTCAGAGAGACCCAGTACTTC
TRBD2	TRBV5-1	TRBJ2-1	many	CASFLTGGSEQFF	TGCGCCAGCTTCCTGACGGGGGGAAGTGAGCAGTTCTTC
NA	TRBV20-1	TRBJ2-5	NA	CSARSVGDQETQYF	TGCAGTGCTAGAAGTGTGGGAGACCAAGAGACCCAGTACTTC
NA	TRBV7-9	TRBJ1-2	NA	CASSLGLAANGYTF	TGTGCCAGCAGCTTAGGTCTGGCCGCGAATGGCTACACCTTC
NA	TRBV7-8	TRBJ2-3	few	CASSSDLADTQYF	TGTGCCAGCAGCTCGGACCTAGCGGATACGCAGTATTTT
NA	TRBV25-1	TRBJ1-2	NA	CASSEPGGPNYGYTF	TGTGCCAGCAGTGAACCGGGAGGGCCTAACTATGGCTACACCTTC
NA	TRBV12-3/TRBV12-4	TRBJ2-3	few	CASSIQGGATDTQYF	TGTGCCAGCAGTATACAGGGGGGGGCCACAGATACGCAGTATTTT
NA	TRBV3-1	TRBJ2-5	NA	CASSYQAGSETQYF	TGTGCCAGCAGCTACCAGGCAGGGAGTGAGACCCAGTACTTC
TRBD1	TRBV5-1	TRBJ2-3	medium-sized	CASSSGTGGSDTQYF	TGCGCCAGCAGCTCCGGGACAGGGGGCTCAGATACGCAGTATTTT
NA	TRBV12-3/TRBV12-4	TRBJ2-1	few	CASNPSRHHNEQFF	TGTGCCAGCAATCCTAGCAGGCATCACAATGAGCAGTTCTTC
NA	TRBV29-1	TRBJ1-2	NA	CSSDGTYGYTF	TGCAGCTCGGACGGGACCTATGGCTACACCTTC
TRBD1	TRBV4-1	TRBJ1-4	few	CASSRDRQGISLGEKLFF	TGCGCCAGCAGCCGGGATAGACAGGGTATCTCACTCGGTGAAAAACTGTTTTTT
NA	TRBV28	TRBJ1-2	NA	CASSFPGALRGYTF	TGTGCCAGCAGTTTCCCAGGGGCGCTCCGGGGCTACACCTTC
NA	TRBV6-2/TRBV6-3	TRBJ1-2	NA	CASMNPNYGYTF	TGTGCCAGCATGAATCCTAACTATGGCTACACCTTC
NA	TRBV12-3/TRBV12-4	TRBJ2-2	NA	CASSLGGTDTGELFF	TGTGCCAGCAGTTTAGGGGGTACGGACACCGGGGAGCTGTTTTTT
TRBD2	TRBV7-2	TRBJ2-3	NA	CASSSARGGPDTQYF	TGTGCCAGCAGCTCCGCCCGGGGGGGCCCAGATACGCAGTATTTT
NA	TRBV7-2	TRBJ2-3	NA	CASSYYTDTQYF	TGTGCCAGCAGCTATTACACAGATACGCAGTATTTT
NA	TRBV6-6	TRBJ1-5	few	CASSYFPTGNSNQPQHF	TGTGCCAGCAGTTACTTTCCCACAGGGAATAGCAATCAGCCCCAGCATTTT
NA	TRBV10-1	TRBJ2-3	NA	CASSVGRSSSLDTQYF	TGCGCCAGCAGTGTGGGGCGGTCCAGCTCCTTAGATACGCAGTATTTT
TRBD1	TRBV24-1	TRBJ2-2	few	CATSDPRTGTGELFF	TGTGCCACCAGTGACCCTAGGACAGGAACCGGGGAGCTGTTTTTT
TRBD1	TRBV6-2/TRBV6-3	TRBJ1-1	NA	CASSEGQGMGTEAFF	TGTGCCAGCAGTGAGGGACAGGGGATGGGAACTGAAGCTTTCTTT
NA	TRBV6-6	TRBJ2-3	NA	CASSHREPDTQYF	TGTGCCAGCAGCCACAGGGAGCCAGATACGCAGTATTTT
NA	TRBV5-1	TRBJ2-6	NA	CASSLEAARSGANVLTF	TGCGCCAGCAGCTTGGAGGCAGCCCGCTCTGGGGCCAACGTCCTGACTTTC
NA	TRBV4-1	TRBJ1-1	NA	CASGDFRSAEAFF	TGCGCCAGCGGGGACTTTCGAAGCGCTGAAGCTTTCTTT
TRBD1	TRBV7-2	TRBJ1-2	NA	CASSSRDREHGYTF	TGTGCCAGCAGCTCTCGGGACAGGGAGCATGGCTACACCTTC
NA	TRBV3-1	TRBJ1-5	NA	CASSETSQRRDSNQPQHF	TGTGCCAGCAGCGAAACCTCCCAGAGGCGGGATAGCAATCAGCCCCAGCATTTT
NA	TRBV10-3	TRBJ1-6	few	CAISESTGTENSPLHF	TGTGCCATCAGTGAGTCCACAGGGACTGAGAATTCACCCCTCCACTTT